This T cell receptor (beta chain) was identified in a study of blood T cell repertoires in COVID-19. Study-wide context: The United States, Italy and Spain were the sources of the acute and convalescent COVID-19 samples.

Participants spanned ages roughly 18 to 95 years and resided in roughly 22 US areas. Participants' reported clinical history set cohort assignment. Within the 2 weeks before study entry, each person in the exposed group met a COVID-19 case. Here immunoSEQ multiplex PCR was the method, and the copy in TCRdb shows in-frame clones only, minus some. The sample records about 270,000 clones, about 91% being singletons. The receptor was derived from a man aged 35 to 55 who had been exposed to COVID-19. The sequencing sample was made of PBMCs or T cells enriched from blood (not recorded which).

The CDR3 reads CASSPSRTGNTEAFF. The CDR3 region has the DNA TGTGCCAGCAGCCCCTCCCGGACAGGGAACACTGAAGCTTTCTTT. The chain links TRBV3-1 (or the pseudogene TRBV3-2) to TRBJ1-1, with TRBD1 matching over 7 bases. The CDR3 spans 15 residues. From germline, CDR1 is LGHDT and CDR2 YNNKEL (reference sequence). With 4 bases clipped from V and 1 base from J, the junction kept 6 bases outside the gene matches.